Below, 25 T cell receptor beta chains from the same sample are listed, as sequenced in a study of blood T cells in healthy people across ages. PCR was performed a second time for roughly 7 to 11 cycles using a sample-barcoded 5' primer and a J-beta primer mix. TCRdb fed the 5' RACE reads into MiXCR, producing one record per CDR3 protein. The profile covers more than 900,000 distinct CDR3 sequences, with around 29% appearing a single time and roughly 10% taken by the ten largest. This sample was shared with a second study, whose subject was T cells of mothers and their children.

Input material: blood. The receptors originated from a woman aged 35 to 49 in good health.

The V and J genes are TRBV7-2 and TRBJ2-5, with D unresolved. Trimming removed 5 bases at V and 2 bases at J, with 9 bases between. This CDR3 has 13 amino acids. Germline assignment: CDR1 SGHTA and CDR2 FQGNSA. CDR3 residues: CASSTTWQETQYF. Written as DNA, the CDR3 is TGTGCCAGCAGCACCACATGGCAAGAGACCCAGTACTTC. Variable domain in full (rest from reference TRBV7-2 and TRBJ2-5): GAGVSQSPSNKVTEKGKDVELRCDPISGHTALYWYRQSLGQGLEFLIYFQGNSAPDKSGLPSDRFSAERTGGSVSTLTIQRTQQEDSAVYLCASSTTWQETQYFGPGTRLLVL.

V usage is TRBV12-3 or TRBV12-4 and J usage is TRBJ1-1; weak D call: TRBD1 (5 bases). The ends were cut back, 7 bases at V and 0 bases at J, with 9 bases in the middle. This CDR3 is 13 amino acids long. The CDR3 nucleotides read TGTGCCAGCACCGCAGGGCTGAACACTGAAGCTTTCTTT. This translates into CASTAGLNTEAFF.

V usage is TRBV7-2 and J usage is TRBJ2-2; D remains ambiguous. The CDR3 totals 13 residues. Germline V gives CDR1 SGHTA, CDR2 FQGNSA. V lost 1 base and J 6 bases, leaving 6 bases between the germline ends. CDR3 sequence: CASSLDFSGELFF. The CDR3, as DNA: TGTGCCAGCAGCTTAGATTTCTCCGGGGAGCTGTTTTTT.

This chain uses TRBV15 with TRBJ1-5; 8 nucleotides align to TRBD1. The length of the CDR3 is 14 residues. V shed 5 bases, J shed 7 bases, and the junction held 7 bases outside the gene matches. CDR1 is LNHNV, CDR2 YYDKDF, per germline (reference sequence). The CDR3 DNA reads TGTGCCACCAGCTTAGGACAGGGTGGGCAGCCCCAGCATTTT. Its translation: CATSLGQGGQPQHF.

This clonotype was recorded a few times. V is TRBV20-1 and J is TRBJ1-2; 7 bases are shared with TRBD1. This CDR3 contains 14 residues. Germline V gene data show CDR1 as DFQATT and CDR2 as SNEGSKA (reference sequence). The J segment lost 0 bases and the V segment lost 4 bases, leaving 5 bases of the junction unmatched. CDR3 residues: CSATGTATNYGYTF. DNA for the CDR3: TGCAGTGCTACTGGGACAGCAACTAACTATGGCTACACCTTC.

A word on this clonotype: A read error may explain this, as a much larger clone is one base away. This rearrangement joins TRBV12-3 or TRBV12-4 to TRBJ2-7; D is ambiguous. This CDR3 region has 16 residues. V was pared by 11 bases and J by 2 bases, with 25 bases between. The DNA for the CDR3 is TGTGCCGGCATCCTCCCACACCCCGAGGCTACCTACGAGCAGTACTTC. The encoded protein is CAGILPHPEATYEQYF.

Details on this clonotype: A much larger clone is a single base away; this may be a read error. The V and J genes are TRBV4-1 and TRBJ2-5; D is perhaps TRBD2 (5 bases). The CDR3 is made up of 14 amino acids. Germline V CDR1 and CDR2: MGHRA, YSYEKL. In nucleotides, the CDR3 is TGCGCCAGCAACCAAGTCTCACTAGAAGAGACCCAGTACTTC. Translation: CASNQVSLEETQYF.

This clonotype was counted many times. The chain couples TRBV7-9 to TRBJ2-7; TRBD1 agrees at 8 bases. Germline V gene data show CDR1 as SEHNR and CDR2 as FQNEAQ (reference sequence). V shed 6 bases and J 1 base; nucleotides not matched to a gene: 5. The CDR3 is 14 residues long. CDR3 in DNA: TGTGCCAGCAGTTCCCAGGGGGCTTCCTACGAGCAGTACTTC. It yields the protein CASSSQGASYEQYF.

The rearrangement joins TRBV6-6 to TRBJ1-1; the D is unclear. Trimming left V 5 bases short and J 10 bases short, with 14 bases between. Looked up from germline, CDR1 is MNHNY and CDR2 is SVGAGI (reference sequence). CDR3 size: 12 residues. The CDR3 loop reads CASSGSGPAAFF. CDR3 bases: TGTGCCAGCAGTGGGTCAGGCCCAGCAGCTTTCTTT.

A word on this clonotype: One end of the junction does not line up with germline, which may come from a read error. The V call is TRBV29-1, the J call TRBJ2-7; D uncertain. CDR1 SQVTM and CDR2 ANQGSEA come from the germline V gene. This CDR3 has 10 residues. CDR3 amino acids: CSVGEYEQNF. The CDR3, as DNA: TGCAGCGTTGGGGAATACGAGCAGAACTTC.

With respect to this clonotype: A much larger clone differs by one base, so this may be a read error. The CDR3 coding sequence is TGTGCCACCAACAGAGCTTCATTTTTCTTTGGGACCGACAGCGGAGAGACCCAGTACTTC. It specifies CATNRASFFFGTDSGETQYF. The rearrangement joins TRBV15 to TRBJ2-5; D may match TRBD1 or TRBD2 (5 bases each). The germline CDR1 and CDR2 sequences are LNHNV and YYDKDF (reference sequence). The CDR3 runs 20 residues.

Ten or more counts support this clonotype. The rearrangement uses TRBV6-2 or TRBV6-3 and TRBJ2-7; D assignment may be TRBD1 or TRBD2 (5 bases each). The CDR3 totals 14 residues. Germline values: CDR1 MNHEY, CDR2 SVGEGT. The V gene lost 8 bases and the J gene lost 3 bases, with 17 bases spanning the gap. This chain's CDR3 is CASWKTGRNYEQYF. The CDR3, as DNA: TGTGCCAGCTGGAAGACGGGACGGAACTACGAGCAGTACTTC.

This chain connects TRBV5-6 to TRBJ1-2; the match to TRBD1 covers 7 bases. Germline values: CDR1 SGHDT, CDR2 YYEEEE. The CDR3 spans 14 residues. The V gene end was trimmed by 4 bases and the J gene end by 3 bases; junction bases not matched to a gene: 6. This CDR3 is CASSHYDRDYGYTF. CDR3 sequence (DNA): TGTGCCAGCAGCCACTACGACAGGGACTATGGCTACACCTTC.

This clonotype occurred many times. The V call is TRBV12-5, the J call TRBJ2-1; D is undetermined. Germline V CDR1 and CDR2: LGHNT, FRNRAP. The CDR3 spans 12 residues. V lost 7 bases to trimming and J lost 4 bases, with 8 bases between them. CDR3 sequence: CASAPSYNEQFF. In DNA form, the CDR3 reads TGTGCTAGTGCCCCCTCTTACAATGAGCAGTTCTTC.

V gene TRBV7-2 combines with J gene TRBJ1-2, with 7 bases lining up with TRBD1. The CDR3 consists of 15 residues. J gave up 4 bases and V 5 bases, and 10 bases lay outside the gene matches. Germline CDR1 reads SGHTA; CDR2 reads FQGNSA. The chain's CDR3 is CASSQTTGIIYGYTF. CDR3 DNA: TGTGCCAGCAGCCAAACGACAGGGATTATCTATGGCTACACCTTC. The whole variable domain, remainder taken from reference TRBV7-2 and TRBJ1-2, is GAGVSQSPSNKVTEKGKDVELRCDPISGHTALYWYRQSLGQGLEFLIYFQGNSAPDKSGLPSDRFSAERTGGSVSTLTIQRTQQEDSAVYLCASSQTTGIIYGYTFGSGTRLTVV.

There are a few counts of this clonotype. The chain links TRBV28 to TRBJ1-1; no definite D call. The CDR3 runs to 15 residues. Trimming removed 6 bases from V and 4 bases from J, with 18 bases in between. The germline gives CDR1 MDHEN, CDR2 SYDVKM. The chain's CDR3 is CASRPLHIGLTEAFF. The CDR3 coding sequence is TGTGCCAGCAGGCCCCTCCATATAGGGCTCACTGAAGCTTTCTTT.

The V and J genes are TRBV27 and TRBJ1-5; 9 bases fit TRBD1. The CDR3 length is 15 residues. V lost 5 bases and J lost 6; bases outside the gene matches: 8. The germline V gene has CDR1 MNHEY and CDR2 SMNVEV (reference sequence). CDR3 nucleotide sequence: TGTGCCAGCAGTCCCGGACAGGGGCGCACTCAGCCCCAGCATTTT. It yields the protein CASSPGQGRTQPQHF.

CDR3 amino acids: CARVTGRGSEAFF. CDR3 DNA sequence: TGCGCCAGGGTGACAGGCAGGGGGTCTGAAGCTTTCTTT. This chain uses TRBV5-1 with TRBJ1-1; 7 bases are a match to TRBD1. Germline CDR1 and CDR2: SGHRS and YFSETQ. V was pared by 8 bases and J by 6 bases, with 10 bases of the junction left unmatched. The CDR3 is made up of 13 amino acids.

This clonotype was detected only a few times. Its ends do not fully match the called genes, so a read error is possible. The V gene is TRBV5-1, the J gene TRBJ1-1, with 7 bases that match TRBD1. This CDR3 has 15 amino acids. Germline V gives CDR1 SGHRS, CDR2 YFSETQ. The CDR3 protein is CASSLTGPMNTEAFF. The CDR3 DNA reads TGTGCCAGCAGCCTGACAGGGCCCATGAACACTGAGGCTTTCTTT.

The CDR3 region is CASARDSLVYGYTF. The CDR3 coding sequence is TGCGCCAGCGCAAGGGACTCTCTTGTATATGGCTACACCTTC. The chain recombines TRBV5-1 with TRBJ1-2, with D tentatively TRBD1 (5 bases). Trimming removed 7 bases from V and 5 bases from J, with 18 bases in between. This CDR3 contains 14 residues. CDR1 is SGHRS, CDR2 YFSETQ, per germline.

The V and J genes are TRBV6-2 or TRBV6-3 and TRBJ1-1; 9 bases are a match to TRBD1. The germline V gene has CDR1 MNHEY and CDR2 SVGEGT. The trim removed 6 bases at V and 1 base at J, leaving 12 bases unmatched. The CDR3 extends over 17 amino acids. The CDR3 DNA reads as TGTGCCAGCAGCCCCAGAGGACAGGGGAATCGGAACACTGAAGCTTTCTTT. This encodes CASSPRGQGNRNTEAFF.

A remark on this clonotype: Possible read error: a much larger clone is one base away. The chain uses TRBV2 and TRBJ2-3; TRBD2 might be the D (5 bases). This CDR3 contains 13 residues. Trimming took off 7 bases at V and 2 bases at J, with 10 bases between the two ends. Germline V gene sequence: CDR1 SNHLY, CDR2 FYNNEI. The CDR3 DNA reads TGTGCCAGCAAAGCGGTAGTCACAGATACGCAGTATTTT. Protein: CASKAVVTDTQYF.

This rearrangement joins TRBV28 to TRBJ2-2; maybe TRBD2 (5 bases). Germline lookup yields CDR1 MDHEN and CDR2 SYDVKM. CDR3 length: 14 residues. Trimming left V 5 bases short and J 1 base short, with 8 bases between. The CDR3 DNA reads as TGTGCCAGCAGTGGACTTCGGAACACCGGGGAGCTGTTTTTT. It encodes CASSGLRNTGELFF.

This clonotype was observed many times. The rearrangement joins TRBV7-2 to TRBJ2-7; the D gene could be TRBD1 or TRBD2 (5 bases each). Germline V gene lookup returns CDR1 SGHTA and CDR2 FQGNSA. This CDR3 spans 14 amino acids. With 6 bases removed from V and 1 base from J, the gap between germline ends came to 13 bases. CDR3 loop: CASSFQGGSYEQYF. In DNA form, the CDR3 reads TGTGCCAGCAGTTTTCAGGGCGGGTCCTACGAGCAGTACTTC. Full variable domain (remainder filled in from reference TRBV7-2 and TRBJ2-7): GAGVSQSPSNKVTEKGKDVELRCDPISGHTALYWYRQSLGQGLEFLIYFQGNSAPDKSGLPSDRFSAERTGGSVSTLTIQRTQQEDSAVYLCASSFQGGSYEQYFGPGTRLTVT.

The rearrangement joins TRBV5-1 to TRBJ2-2; 7 bases align to TRBD1. Germline V gene lookup returns CDR1 SGHRS and CDR2 YFSETQ. This CDR3 is built from 14 residues. V lost 10 bases to trimming and J lost 4 bases; unmatched junction nucleotides: 10. CDR3 loop: CAGSPGQSTGELFF. In DNA, the CDR3 is TGCGCCGGATCGCCGGGACAGTCCACCGGGGAGCTGTTTTTT.